This T cell receptor (beta chain) appears in the sequencing data of a study of T-cell reconstitution after alpha-beta-depleted transplantation in children (dated by TCRdb to between 2015 and 2016). Notes on the research overall: T-cell immune reconstitution after TCRalphabeta/CD19-depleted allogeneic hematopoietic cell transplantation in children was quantitatively tracked in the study by means of TCR repertoire profiling.

The method was PCR. This sample was sequenced with an Illumina HiSeq 2500. TCR libraries were prepared with molecular barcoding, using unique molecular identifiers to normalize TCRbeta repertoire quantification. The public reads were quality trimmed at Q25 with fastp and then assembled into clones with MiXCR by TCRdb, keeping productive beta chains. Every entry covers one CDR3 protein and lists the most common genes and DNA from its rows. The sample table holds roughly 220,000 distinct CDR3 sequences, of which 8.4% were seen once. The ten largest account for approximately 40% of the sample. The sample holds many counts of this clonotype. The specificity of this receptor is unknown. Base qualities are missing; no much larger clone stands one base away. What the research found in general, with its limitations: Apparently early alphabetaT-cell count recovery about two months after transplant reportedly relied on only several hundred rapidly expanded clones derived from non-depleted graft cells. Hyperexpanded clone frequencies declined over subsequent months; after one year, T-cell counts and TCRbeta diversity were mostly attributed to newly produced T cells. In some patients, high TCRbeta diversity at day 60 was attributed to recipient T cells and intrathymic progenitors that had survived conditioning.

Per the publication, the treatment or condition label means: allogeneic hematopoietic cell transplantation with graft depleted of TCRalphabeta T cells and CD19 B cells. Transplant recipients were children who received TCRalphabeta/CD19-depleted allogeneic hematopoietic cell grafts. The CDR3 runs 15 amino acids, cysteine and phenylalanine included. Kept here is only the CDR3 DNA, which spans 45 bases and is read in frame from base 1. Trimming takes 3 bases off V and 0 bases off J; junction bases not matched to a gene: 2. The germline V gene gives CDR1 as SGHTA and CDR2 as FQGTGA. The TCR sequence derives from a male patient aged 2 to 10 who had a stem cell transplant for acute myeloid leukemia, so the T cells may come from the graft donor. Material: PBMCs, mostly from graft donor cells, obtained 360 days after TCRalphabeta/CD19-depleted stem cell transplant. The sequence joins TRBV7-3 to TRBJ2-3; 8 central nucleotides agree with TRBD2. For the CDR3, the sequence is CASSFSGVSTDTQYF. The nucleotides read TGTGCCAGCAGCTTTAGCGGGGTCAGCACAGATACGCAGTATTTT.